This TCR beta chain was profiled in a study of blood T cells in healthy people across ages. Drawing of peripheral blood yielded roughly 9.8 milliliters from each donor. Trimming took 6 bases from V and 3 from J, leaving 21 bases between them. CDR1 and CDR2 (germline): MNHNS, SASEGT. The length of the CDR3 is 17 residues. A second PCR, run for roughly 7 to 11 cycles, used a sample-barcoded 5' primer plus a J-beta primer mix. TCRdb independently ran MiXCR on the 5' RACE reads; one entry per CDR3 protein. The repertoire includes over 950,000 distinct CDR3 sequences, 35% to 40% of them detected once, and over 10% sits in the top ten.

The material sequenced was blood. The chain recombines TRBV6-1 with TRBJ1-5; D unresolved. This clonotype originated in a young man in good health. For the CDR3, the DNA is TGTGCCAGCAGACCCAACCTAATACACGGGATCAATCAGCCCCAGCATTTT. Translating gives CASRPNLIHGINQPQHF.